This T cell receptor (beta chain) was identified in a study of CD8+CD57+ T cells in acquired aplastic anemia. Patients who underwent sequencing had shown CD8+CD57+ cell expansion by flow cytometry. Using genomic DNA as the template, TCR beta VDJ and CDR3 profiling was carried out. MiXCR, applied by TCRdb to the reads, yields one record per CDR3 protein. Counted here are some 160,000 distinct CDR3 sequences, 40% to 55% occurring once; the ten biggest clones make up 2.5% to 3%. The germline gives CDR1 MDHEN, CDR2 SYDVKM. Trimming cost V 6 bases and J 2 bases, with 16 bases left between them. The CDR3 covers 15 residues. The sample holds a few counts of this clonotype.

Sequenced: sorted CD4+, CD8+, or CD8+CD57+ T cells (not recorded which) from PBMCs. V is TRBV28 and J is TRBJ2-5; D might be TRBD2 (6 bases). The receptor comes from a human donor with aplastic anemia. The CDR3 is CASRTWGLDQETQYF. CDR3 nucleotide sequence: TGTGCCAGCAGGACATGGGGACTGGATCAAGAGACCCAGTACTTC.